The 5 T cell receptor beta chains below come from one sample, sequenced in a study of shared clonotypes between healthy human individuals. Sequencing was performed with immunoSEQ multiplex PCR; in TCRdb, only in-frame clones are kept and a portion is missing. The sample consists of 470,000 or so clones, approximately 81% of them appearing once. Sequencing was performed on PBMCs. The origin of the receptors is a woman aged 35 to 49 in good health. Some clones in this sample may be carry-over from other donors' samples.

This clone showed up just once. It is likely a read error: a sequence one base away is far more abundant. This chain links TRBV5-4 with TRBJ1-2; 7 nucleotides line up with TRBD1. The CDR3 contains 15 residues. Looked up from germline, CDR1 is SGHNT and CDR2 is YYREEE (reference sequence). The CDR3 DNA reads TGTGCCGGCAGCCTCGGGGACAGAGCTAACTATGGCTACACCTTC. Translation: CAGSLGDRANYGYTF.

In this sample, this clone turned up a few times. A far larger clone is one nucleotide away, so this likely arose from a read error. The rearrangement joins TRBV29-1 to TRBJ2-2; 10 bases map to TRBD2. CDR3 length equals 16 residues. The junction had 11 bases not matched to a gene; V was cut back by 6 bases and J by 4 bases. Germline loops: CDR1 SQVTM, CDR2 ANQGSEA. Written as DNA, the CDR3 is TGCAGCGTCCCCAGGGCTAGCGGGAGCTCCACCGGGGAGCTGTTTTTT. Translated: CSVPRASGSSTGELFF.

The chain carries TRBV29-1 and TRBJ1-2; weak D call: TRBD1 (6 bases). The CDR3 loop spans 14 amino acids. From germline, CDR1 is SQVTM and CDR2 ANQGSEA. Deletions cut 7 bases from V and 0 bases from J, with 15 bases between. This CDR3 is CSGGPGDTNYGYTF. The CDR3 DNA is TGCAGCGGCGGCCCAGGGGACACTAACTATGGCTACACCTTC.

This chain joins TRBV15 and TRBJ1-5, with unresolved D. This CDR3 has 13 residues. Trimming removed 1 base from V and 7 bases from J, with 8 bases in between. Looked up from germline, CDR1 is LNHNV and CDR2 is YYDKDF (reference sequence). The DNA of the CDR3 is TGTGCCACCAGCAGAGGGGTGGGGCAGCCCCAGCATTTT. Amino acid sequence: CATSRGVGQPQHF.

Concerning this clone: The junction departs from germline at one end; a sequencing error may be responsible. The chain employs TRBV25-1 and TRBJ1-3; D possibly corresponds to TRBD1 (5 bases). This CDR3 has 16 amino acids. The V gene's germline CDR1 is MGHDK and CDR2 SYGVNS. CDR3 DNA sequence: TGTGCCAGCAGTGAAAAGGTGGGGGTGTCTGTAAACACCATATATTTC. Translation: CASSEKVGVSVNTIYF.